This TCR beta chain was found in a study of blood T cells in healthy people across ages. Germline lookup yields CDR1 SGHRS and CDR2 YFSETQ. This CDR3 spans 13 amino acids. With V trimmed by 4 bases and J by 6 bases, 6 bases remained unmatched. Combining a sample-barcoded 5' primer with a J-beta primer mix, a second PCR ran for about 6 to 12 cycles. From the 5' RACE reads, TCRdb called clonotypes with MiXCR, one entry per CDR3 protein. The table has 800,000 to 950,000 distinct CDR3 sequences, roughly 28% seen once. This clonotype showed up just a few times. The sample also formed part of further work on T cells of mothers and their children.

This sequence originates from a middle-aged woman in good health. The chain uses TRBV5-1 and TRBJ1-1; 7 bases fit TRBD1. The specimen sequenced was blood. The CDR3, as DNA: TGCGCCAGCAGCCCCACCAGGGGGGCTGAAGCTTTCTTT. Translated, it gives CASSPTRGAEAFF.